This T cell receptor (beta chain) stems from a study of tumor-infiltrating lymphocytes in primary liver carcinoma. Points from the study as a whole: Top-250-clone fractions were significantly higher in tumors than in blood (p = 0.039). Tumor-adjacent and tumor-blood pairs shared less of their repertoires than tumor region pairs shared.

Notes on this clonotype: The antigen remains undetermined.

Researchers generated TCR beta cDNA from about 500 ng of total RNA, relying on a constant-region primer. TCR beta libraries came from three nested multiplex PCR rounds using slightly modified ARM-PCR. TRBV1-TRBV30 forward primers paired with a C-beta reverse primer were used in the first two PCR rounds, which ran roughly 10 cycles each. One entry per CDR3 protein results from TCRdb running MiXCR on the multiplex PCR reads. There are approximately 310,000 distinct CDR3 sequences in the sample; about 60% occur only once, and roughly 8.6% lies in the top ten. Out of unsorted whole blood came the blood RNA, and germline DNA was extracted as well. Peripheral blood, around 4 milliliters, was collected prior to surgery. The V end lost 0 bases, the J end lost 1 base, and 3 bases lay between the germline ends. This CDR3 is built from 12 residues. The V gene's germline CDR1 is GTSNPN and CDR2 SVGIG (reference sequence).

Sequenced input: peripheral blood. The source of this sequence is a man in his forties or fifties with primary liver carcinoma and hepatitis B virus infection. The V and J genes are TRBV30 and TRBJ1-1; no definite D call. The chain's CDR3 is CAWSVTNTEAFF. CDR3 sequence (DNA): TGTGCCTGGAGTGTAACGAACACTGAAGCTTTCTTT.